The 10 T cell receptor beta chains listed next were all sequenced from one sample in a study of shared clonotypes between healthy human individuals. The method was immunoSEQ multiplex PCR; TCRdb's version includes in-frame clones alone and lacks a portion of them. The table lists 600,000 to 750,000 clones, approximately 79% of them singletons. The material sequenced was memory CD4+ T cells sorted from blood. Subset noted: CD45RA-negative fraction. The receptor set was obtained from a woman aged 25 to 39 in good health.

V usage is TRBV5-1 and J usage is TRBJ2-3; D remains unclear. CDR1 and CDR2 (germline): SGHRS, YFSETQ. Between the trimmed V and J ends, which lost 3 bases and 2 bases, there was a span of 7 bases. The CDR3 consists of 13 residues. In DNA form, the CDR3 reads TGCGCCAGCAGCTCCAACCCCACAGATACGCAGTATTTT. Amino acids: CASSSNPTDTQYF.

This rearrangement joins TRBV11-2 to TRBJ2-2; 9 bases match TRBD2. CDR1 is SGHAT, CDR2 FQNNGV, per germline. The J segment lost 5 bases and the V segment lost 5 bases, leaving 12 bases of the junction unmatched. CDR3 size: 17 residues. Here the CDR3 DNA reads TGTGCCAGCAGCCCCCGACCTGGAGCGGGAGGAACCGGGGAGCTGTTTTTT. It codes for CASSPRPGAGGTGELFF. The full variable domain, with the rest looked up from reference TRBV11-2 and TRBJ2-2, is EAGVAQSPRYKIIEKRQSVAFWCNPISGHATLYWYQQILGQGPKLLIQFQNNGVVDDSQLPKDRFSAERLKGVDSTLKIQPAKLEDSAVYLCASSPRPGAGGTGELFFGEGSRLTVL.

This chain connects TRBV5-1 to TRBJ2-1, with 9 bases that match TRBD2. The CDR3 totals 17 residues. The ends lost 3 bases at V and 6 bases at J; junction bases unmatched: 13. CDR1 is SGHRS and CDR2 is YFSETQ in the germline V gene. The CDR3 DNA follows: TGCGCCAGCAGCTGGGGTCCCGCGGGAGGGCCCGTCAATGAGCAGTTCTTC. It translates to CASSWGPAGGPVNEQFF.

This chain links TRBV28 with TRBJ2-5; TRBD1 might be the D (5 bases). CDR1 and CDR2 (germline): MDHEN, SYDVKM. This CDR3 is built from 15 residues. The V gene lost 2 bases and the J gene lost 1 base, with 11 bases spanning the gap. This CDR3 reads CASSLLRVGQETQYF. The DNA for the CDR3 is TGTGCCAGCAGTTTACTCAGGGTAGGCCAAGAGACCCAGTACTTC.

J is TRBJ2-1 and V is TRBV10-3, with TRBD2 matching 11 bases. With V trimmed by 4 bases and J by 4 bases, 0 bases remained unmatched. Germline V gene sequence: CDR1 ENHRY, CDR2 SYGVKD. This CDR3 is 14 amino acids long. The DNA for the CDR3 is TGTGCCATCAGTGGACTAGCGGGATACAATGAGCAGTTCTTC. Its translation: CAISGLAGYNEQFF.

This clone has only a few counts. J is TRBJ1-4 and V is TRBV19; D not resolved. V was clipped by 3 bases and J by 7 bases, with 15 bases between them. Germline CDR1 LNHDA, CDR2 SQIVND (reference sequence). The CDR3 sequence is 15 residues long. The CDR3 DNA reads TGTGCCAGTAGTATTAGGACGGCCTCTAGTGAAAAACTGTTTTTT. Amino acid sequence: CASSIRTASSEKLFF. The full variable domain, its missing parts supplied by reference TRBV19 and TRBJ1-4, is DGGITQSPKYLFRKEGQNVTLSCEQNLNHDAMYWYRQDPGQGLRLIYYSQIVNDFQKGDIAEGYSVSREKKESFPLTVTSAQKNPTAFYLCASSIRTASSEKLFFGSGTQLSVL.

The rearrangement uses TRBV6-1 and TRBJ2-7; TRBD2 matches at 11 bases. This CDR3 contains 14 residues. Per germline, CDR1 MNHNS and CDR2 SASEGT. V dropped 5 bases and J dropped 5; count of bases not matched to a gene: 5. The CDR3 region has the DNA TGTGCCAGCAGTTTAGCGGGAGGGCCCAACGAGCAGTACTTC. Protein: CASSLAGGPNEQYF.

This chain connects TRBV7-9 to TRBJ2-7; maybe TRBD1 (5 bases). This CDR3 spans 17 amino acids. V lost 0 bases and J lost 7, with 22 bases in between. CDR1 and CDR2 (germline): SEHNR, FQNEAQ (reference sequence). CDR3 nucleotides: TGTGCCAGCAGCTTAGCCGGCATACGGCAAGTAAGGGGAGAGCAGTACTTC. It encodes CASSLAGIRQVRGEQYF.

The chain uses TRBV4-1 and TRBJ2-1; perhaps TRBD2 as D (5 bases). The V end lost 8 bases, the J end lost 0 bases, and 8 bases lay between the germline ends. Germline CDR1 and CDR2: MGHRA and YSYEKL. This CDR3 spans 13 amino acids. CDR3 in DNA: TGCGCCAGCGGAGGTTTCTCCTACAATGAGCAGTTCTTC. Translating gives CASGGFSYNEQFF.

V is TRBV11-2 and J is TRBJ2-3; a weak D match, TRBD1 (5 bases). The V and J ends lost 0 bases and 5 bases respectively, with 15 bases between them. The CDR3 length is 16 residues. Looked up from germline, CDR1 is SGHAT and CDR2 is FQNNGV. CDR3 coding DNA: TGTGCCAGCAGCTTAGATTGGGCAGGGATAGAAGATACGCAGTATTTT. Its protein is CASSLDWAGIEDTQYF.